The next 15 T cell receptor beta chains were all read from a single sample in a study of blood T cell repertoires in COVID-19. Profiled with immunoSEQ multiplex PCR; TCRdb holds only in-frame clones, not every one. The sample consists of about 42,000 clones, about 78% of them appearing once. Sequenced sample: peripheral blood. These receptor sequences come from a man between 65 and 80 years old with active or convalescent COVID-19.

The V gene is TRBV7-8, the J gene TRBJ1-5; D is unresolved. V lost 5 bases, J lost 6 bases, and 17 bases lay in between. The CDR3 is 15 amino acids. Looked up from germline, CDR1 is SGHVS and CDR2 is FQNEAQ. The CDR3 region is CASSQRESYSQPQHF. CDR3 nucleotides: TGTGCCAGCAGCCAGAGGGAGAGTTACAGTCAGCCCCAGCATTTT.

The genes are TRBV6-1 and TRBJ1-1, with D uncertain. The V end lost 1 base, the J end lost 10 bases, and 13 bases lay between the germline ends. CDR1 and CDR2 from the germline V gene are MNHNS and SASEGT. CDR3 length: 13 amino acids. CDR3 sequence: CASSEVTHGGAFF. CDR3 nucleotides: TGTGCCAGCAGTGAAGTCACCCACGGCGGAGCTTTCTTT.

V usage is TRBV28 and J usage is TRBJ1-4; 11 bases match TRBD1. Germline V lookup: CDR1 MDHEN, CDR2 SYDVKM. Unmatched junction bases numbered 7, after V lost 4 bases and J lost 0 bases. The CDR3 contains 18 residues. The CDR3, as DNA: TGTGCCAGCAGTTCAAATCCGGGACAGGGGGCAACTAATGAAAAACTGTTTTTT. The encoded protein is CASSSNPGQGATNEKLFF.

A single count supports this clone. The J gene is TRBJ1-1, the V gene TRBV7-8; weak D call: TRBD1 (5 bases). There are 14 residues in the CDR3. Germline V gene data show CDR1 as SGHVS and CDR2 as FQNEAQ. V was trimmed by 5 bases and J by 2 bases, leaving 12 bases between them. Written as DNA, the CDR3 is TGTGCCAGCAGCCGGGACGGAGGAAACACTGAAGCTTTCTTT. This translates into CASSRDGGNTEAFF.

This sequence joins TRBV5-1 and TRBJ2-2; a weak D match, TRBD1 (5 bases). Germline V gene sequence: CDR1 SGHRS, CDR2 YFSETQ. Deletions cut 4 bases from V and 8 bases from J, with 24 bases between. This CDR3 is 17 amino acids long. The CDR3 bases are TGCGCCAGCAGCCTCTTCCTGGAGACAGCCTTAAAGGGGGAGCTGTTTTTT. It specifies CASSLFLETALKGELFF.

V is TRBV18 and J is TRBJ1-2; 7 bases line up with TRBD1. With V trimmed by 3 bases and J by 6 bases, 7 bases remained unmatched. The CDR3 contains 14 residues. Germline assignment: CDR1 KGHSH and CDR2 LQKENI. CDR3 region: CASSPITGADGYTF. The CDR3 DNA reads TGTGCCAGCTCACCCATAACAGGGGCGGATGGCTACACCTTC. The variable domain in full, with the rest retrieved from reference TRBV18 and TRBJ1-2, is NAGVMQNPRHLVRRRGQEARLRCSPMKGHSHVYWYRQLPEEGLKFMVYLQKENIIDESGMPKERFSAEFPKEGPSILRIQQVVRGDSAAYFCASSPITGADGYTFGSGTRLTVV.

In this sample, this clone turned up a few times. This chain connects TRBV6-6 to TRBJ1-2; D gene unclear. The V end was cut by 2 bases, the J end by 8 bases, with 18 bases between. CDR1 and CDR2 from the germline V gene are MNHNY and SVGAGI (reference sequence). The CDR3 loop spans 15 amino acids. As DNA, the CDR3 is TGTGCCAGCAGTTACCAATTCGAGGAGGCCGTCGGCTACACCTTC. This codes for CASSYQFEEAVGYTF.

The chain uses TRBV2 and TRBJ2-1; 9 positions agree with TRBD1. The V gene's germline CDR1 is SNHLY and CDR2 FYNNEI. The CDR3 is 13 amino acids. The J segment lost 8 bases and the V segment lost 10 bases, leaving 9 bases of the junction unmatched. The CDR3 spells CATPGQGADEQFF. The CDR3 DNA reads TGTGCCACCCCGGGACAGGGCGCCGATGAGCAGTTCTTC.

The rearrangement uses TRBV6-5 and TRBJ1-2; TRBD1 agrees at 8 bases. Per the germline V gene, CDR1 is MNHEY and CDR2 is SVGAGI. This CDR3 is 13 amino acids long. The ends lost 2 bases at V and 7 bases at J; junction bases unmatched: 3. This CDR3 reads CASSYRDRFGYTF. In DNA, the CDR3 is TGTGCCAGCAGTTACCGGGACAGGTTTGGCTACACCTTC.

The rearrangement joins TRBV6-6 to TRBJ2-7, with D possibly matching TRBD2 (5 bases). V dropped 8 bases and J dropped 3 bases, with 20 bases sitting between them. Per germline, CDR1 MNHNY and CDR2 SVGAGI (reference sequence). This CDR3 contains 15 residues. The CDR3 here is CASGTGSSFFYEQYF. The CDR3 bases are TGTGCCAGCGGTACGGGATCGTCTTTTTTCTACGAGCAGTACTTC.

V gene TRBV30 combines with J gene TRBJ1-1, with a tentative D call TRBD1 (6 bases). CDR3 length: 14 residues. Germline V CDR1 and CDR2: GTSNPN, SVGIG (reference sequence). Trimming left V 3 bases short and J 0 bases short, with 11 bases between. The CDR3 nucleotides read TGTGCCTGGAGGTCTGGGGGCATGAACACTGAAGCTTTCTTT. Translating it yields CAWRSGGMNTEAFF.

The rearrangement uses TRBV27 and TRBJ1-1; 9 bases agree with TRBD1. Germline CDR1 MNHEY, CDR2 SMNVEV (reference sequence). The CDR3 length is 14 residues. V shed 4 bases, J shed 10 bases, and the junction held 10 bases outside the gene matches. The CDR3 bases are TGTGCCAGCAGTTACACAGGGGGCGGCCATGGAGCTTTCTTT. Residues: CASSYTGGGHGAFF.

This sequence joins TRBV27 and TRBJ1-4; possible D gene TRBD1, 5 bases. The V gene lost 6 bases and the J gene lost 3 bases, with 14 bases spanning the gap. Germline lookup yields CDR1 MNHEY and CDR2 SMNVEV (reference sequence). The CDR3 is made up of 15 amino acids. CDR3 nucleotide sequence: TGTGCCAGCAGGGCCAGGGTGGTTCCTAATGAAAAACTGTTTTTT. It yields the protein CASRARVVPNEKLFF.

V is TRBV4-1 and J is TRBJ2-7, with 8 bases fitting TRBD1. CDR1 and CDR2 from the germline V gene are MGHRA and YSYEKL. CDR3 length: 17 residues. J gave up 6 bases and V 1 base, and 14 bases lay outside the gene matches. CDR3 sequence reads: CASSQGRGGQGRAEQYF. The CDR3 DNA reads TGCGCCAGCAGCCAAGGAAGGGGCGGACAGGGTAGGGCCGAGCAGTACTTC.

V usage is TRBV4-1 and J usage is TRBJ1-4; no firm D call. This CDR3 spans 15 amino acids. Germline CDR1 reads MGHRA; CDR2 reads YSYEKL. Trimming removed 0 bases at V and 4 bases at J, with 9 bases between. The CDR3 DNA sequence: TGCGCCAGCAGCCAAGATCCAGGCCGTAATGAAAAACTGTTTTTT. Its translation is CASSQDPGRNEKLFF.